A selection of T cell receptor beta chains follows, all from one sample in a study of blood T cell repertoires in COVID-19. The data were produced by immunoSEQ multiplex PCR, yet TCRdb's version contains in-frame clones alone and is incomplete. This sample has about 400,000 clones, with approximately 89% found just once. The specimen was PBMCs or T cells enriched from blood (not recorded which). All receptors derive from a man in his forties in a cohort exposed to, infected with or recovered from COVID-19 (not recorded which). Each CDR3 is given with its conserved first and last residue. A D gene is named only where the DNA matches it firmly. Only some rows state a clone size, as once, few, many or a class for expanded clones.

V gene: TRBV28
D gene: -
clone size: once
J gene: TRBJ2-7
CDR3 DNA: TGTGCCAGCAGTTTAGGTGGGGCTACCGAGCAGTACTTC
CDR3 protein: CASSLGGATEQYF

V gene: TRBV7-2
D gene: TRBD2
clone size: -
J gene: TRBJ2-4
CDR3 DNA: TGTGCCAGCAGCTTAGTAGGTAGCGGGAGGATCGGGTACTTC
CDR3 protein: CASSLVGSGRIGYF

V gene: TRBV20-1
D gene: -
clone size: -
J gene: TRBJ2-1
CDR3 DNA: TGCAGTGCTAGTACCGCCCTTGGGAGGCACTACAATGAGCAGTTCTTC
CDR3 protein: CSASTALGRHYNEQFF

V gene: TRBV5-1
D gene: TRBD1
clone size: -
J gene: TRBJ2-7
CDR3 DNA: TGCGCCAGCAGCTTGGTGGGGGACAGTATTGGCGAGCAGTACTTC
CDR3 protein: CASSLVGDSIGEQYF

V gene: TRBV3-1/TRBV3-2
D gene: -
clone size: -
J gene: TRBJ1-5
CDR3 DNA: TGTGCCAGCAGCCCTACATGGAGTCAGCCCCAGCATTTT
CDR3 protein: CASSPTWSQPQHF

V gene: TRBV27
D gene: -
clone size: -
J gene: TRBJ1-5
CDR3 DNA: TGTGCCAGCAGTTTAGGGTTCGGGAAAAATAGCAATCAGCCCCAGCATTTT
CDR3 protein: CASSLGFGKNSNQPQHF

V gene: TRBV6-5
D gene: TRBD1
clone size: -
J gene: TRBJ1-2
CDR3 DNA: TGTGCCAGCAGTCAACAGGGGCTCTATGGCTACACCTTC
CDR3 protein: CASSQQGLYGYTF

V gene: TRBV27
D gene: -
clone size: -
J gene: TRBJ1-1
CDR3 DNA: TGTGCCAGCAGTCCCCGGACAGCGAACACTGAAGCTTTCTTT
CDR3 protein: CASSPRTANTEAFF

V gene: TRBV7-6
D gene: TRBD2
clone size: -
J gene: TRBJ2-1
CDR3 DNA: TGTGCCAGCAGCCTACGGACTAGCGGGACCGATGAGCAGTTCTTC
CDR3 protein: CASSLRTSGTDEQFF

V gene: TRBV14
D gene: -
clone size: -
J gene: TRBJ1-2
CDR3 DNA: TGTGCCAGCAGCCAAGAGATCCGAAGTAAGCCGCCATATGGCTACACCTTC
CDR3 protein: CASSQEIRSKPPYGYTF

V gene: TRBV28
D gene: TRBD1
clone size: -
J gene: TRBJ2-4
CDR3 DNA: TGTGCCAGCAGTCTTTCCGTACAGGGGATAACTAACATTCAGTACTTC
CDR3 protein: CASSLSVQGITNIQYF

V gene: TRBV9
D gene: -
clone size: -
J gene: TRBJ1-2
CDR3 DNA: TGTGCCAGCAGCGGAGCTCCCGGACTACAGAACTATGGCTACACCTTC
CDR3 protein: CASSGAPGLQNYGYTF

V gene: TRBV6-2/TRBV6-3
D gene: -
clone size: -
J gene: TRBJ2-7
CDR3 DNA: TGTGCCAGCAGTTACGGGTTGCGGCTGGGCTACGAGCAGTACTTC
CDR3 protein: CASSYGLRLGYEQYF

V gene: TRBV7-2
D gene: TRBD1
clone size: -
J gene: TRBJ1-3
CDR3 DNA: TGTGCCAGCAGCTCCCCTTCCGGGACAGGGGTTAACACCATATATTTT
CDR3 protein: CASSSPSGTGVNTIYF

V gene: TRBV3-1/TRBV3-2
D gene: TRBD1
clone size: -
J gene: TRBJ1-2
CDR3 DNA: TGTGCCAGCAGCCCGGAACGTTACAGGGGGCATGGCTACACCTTC
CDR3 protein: CASSPERYRGHGYTF